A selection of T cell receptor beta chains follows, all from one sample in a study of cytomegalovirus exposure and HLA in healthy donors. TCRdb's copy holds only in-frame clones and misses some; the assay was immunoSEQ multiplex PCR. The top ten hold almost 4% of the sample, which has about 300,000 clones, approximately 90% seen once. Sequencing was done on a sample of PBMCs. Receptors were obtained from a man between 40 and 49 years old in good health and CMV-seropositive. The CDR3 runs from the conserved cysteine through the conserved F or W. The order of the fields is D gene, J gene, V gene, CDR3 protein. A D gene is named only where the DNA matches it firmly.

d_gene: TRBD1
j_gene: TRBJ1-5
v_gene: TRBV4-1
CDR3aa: CASSQAGTGGLNQPQHF

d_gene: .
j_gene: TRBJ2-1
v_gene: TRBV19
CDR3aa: CASSIDPEGNEQFF

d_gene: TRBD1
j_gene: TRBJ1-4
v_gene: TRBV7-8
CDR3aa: CASSLGTGVSNEKLFF

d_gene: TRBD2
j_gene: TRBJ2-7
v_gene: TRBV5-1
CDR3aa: CASSFGGRAYEQYF

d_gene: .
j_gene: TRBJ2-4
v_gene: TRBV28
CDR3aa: CASRASDENIQYF

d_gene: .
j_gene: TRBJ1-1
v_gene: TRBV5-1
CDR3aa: CASSRWCMMDTEAFF

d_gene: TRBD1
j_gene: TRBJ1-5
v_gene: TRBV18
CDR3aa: CASSPTGGNQPQHF

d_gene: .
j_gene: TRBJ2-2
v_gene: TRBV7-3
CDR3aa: CASSLKPNTGELFF

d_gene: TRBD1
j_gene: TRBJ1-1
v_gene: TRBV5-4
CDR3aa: CASSAPGQVNTEAFF

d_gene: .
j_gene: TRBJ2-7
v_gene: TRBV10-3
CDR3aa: CAISDPGSVSYEQYF

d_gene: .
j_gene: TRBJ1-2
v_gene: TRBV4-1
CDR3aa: CASSTPTGPIGYTF

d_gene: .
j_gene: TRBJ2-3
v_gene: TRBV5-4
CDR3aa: CASSLGQGGTDTQYF

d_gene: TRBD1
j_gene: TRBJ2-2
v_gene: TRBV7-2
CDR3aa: CASSIQGPGELFF

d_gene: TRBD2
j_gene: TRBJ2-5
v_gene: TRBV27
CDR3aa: CASSLSGDRPKYF

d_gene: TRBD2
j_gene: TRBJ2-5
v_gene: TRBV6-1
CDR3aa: CASSESFLAGQETQYF

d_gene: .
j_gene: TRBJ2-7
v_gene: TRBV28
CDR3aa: CASSFGPRGVYEQYF

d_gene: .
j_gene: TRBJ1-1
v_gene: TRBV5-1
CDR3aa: CASSFSGTEAFF

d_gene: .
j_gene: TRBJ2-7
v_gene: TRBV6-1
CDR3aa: CASSDAGVTYEQYF

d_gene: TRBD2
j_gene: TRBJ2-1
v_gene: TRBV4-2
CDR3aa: CASSQDWTSVYNEQFF

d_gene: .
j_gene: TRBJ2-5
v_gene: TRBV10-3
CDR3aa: CAISEQEETQYF

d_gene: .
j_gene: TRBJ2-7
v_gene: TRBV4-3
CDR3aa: CASSQDGGYEQYF

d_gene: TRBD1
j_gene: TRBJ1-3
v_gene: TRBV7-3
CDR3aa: CASSLTPGQGGNTIYF

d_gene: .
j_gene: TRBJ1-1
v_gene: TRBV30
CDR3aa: CAWTTSVTEAFF

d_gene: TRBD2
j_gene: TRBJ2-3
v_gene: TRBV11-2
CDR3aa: CASSLGGGRGTDTQYF

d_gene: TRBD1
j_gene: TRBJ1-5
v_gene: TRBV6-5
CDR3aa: CASTWDRGHQPQHF

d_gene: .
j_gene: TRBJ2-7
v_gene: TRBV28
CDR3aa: CASSFARLYEQYF

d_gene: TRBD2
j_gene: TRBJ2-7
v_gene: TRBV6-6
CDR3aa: CASSRTSGTYEQYF

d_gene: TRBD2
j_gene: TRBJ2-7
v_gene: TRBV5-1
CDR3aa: CASRRLATNYEQYF

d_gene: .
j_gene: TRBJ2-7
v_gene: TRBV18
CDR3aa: CASSPTGIEQYF

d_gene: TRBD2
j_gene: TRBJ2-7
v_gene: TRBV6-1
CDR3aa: CASSEGGSGRNEQYF

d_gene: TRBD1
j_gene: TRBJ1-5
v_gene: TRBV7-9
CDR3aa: CASSTGTVDQPQHF

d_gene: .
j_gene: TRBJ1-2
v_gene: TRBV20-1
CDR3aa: CSASRGAGYTF

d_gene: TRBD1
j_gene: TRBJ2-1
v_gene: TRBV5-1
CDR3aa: CASSTDRGYYNEQFF

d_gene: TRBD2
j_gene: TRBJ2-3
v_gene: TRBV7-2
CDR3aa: CASSLDQLAGGITDTQYF

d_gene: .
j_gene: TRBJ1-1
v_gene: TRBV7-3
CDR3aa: CASSLGATMNTEAFF

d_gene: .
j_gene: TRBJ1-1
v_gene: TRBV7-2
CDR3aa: CASSLYGGVNTEAFF

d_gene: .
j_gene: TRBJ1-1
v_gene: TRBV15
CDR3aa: CATSRDRGGTEAFF